What follows are 7 T cell receptor beta chains derived from one specimen sequenced in a study of shared clonotypes between healthy human individuals. TCRdb's table, derived via immunoSEQ multiplex PCR, lists solely in-frame clones and lacks some. The sample has about 2.3 million clones, roughly 90% seen once. The sequencing input was naive CD4+ T cells from PBMCs. Subset described: CD45RA+ positively selected. These receptors all come from a man in his late teens or twenties in good health. Some clones in this sample may be carry-over from other donors' samples.

The CDR3 DNA is TGTGCCAGCAGCTTAGATCCCGGACCCTATGGCTACACCTTC. Protein: CASSLDPGPYGYTF. The chain couples TRBV11-2 to TRBJ1-2, with no clear D. Trimming pared 0 bases from V and 4 bases from J, leaving 9 bases between. CDR3 size: 14 residues. Germline loops: CDR1 SGHAT, CDR2 FQNNGV.

V and J are TRBV19 and TRBJ2-7; D is perhaps TRBD1 (6 bases). The CDR3 covers 15 residues. Trimming stripped 4 bases from V and 4 bases from J, with 17 bases between. CDR1 and CDR2 (germline): LNHDA, SQIVND (reference sequence). CDR3 sequence: CASSRGRGWTYEQYF. The CDR3 bases are TGTGCCAGTAGTAGGGGCAGGGGTTGGACTTACGAGCAGTACTTC.

This clone was detected only once. The J gene is TRBJ2-3, the V gene TRBV11-3, with 10 bases fitting TRBD2. The CDR3 is made up of 15 amino acids. Per the germline V gene, CDR1 is SGHNT and CDR2 is YENEEA. V trimming: 1 base; J trimming: 6 bases; junction bases outside the gene matches: 4. CDR3 bases: TGTGCCAGCAGCTTAGGAGGAGCGGGAGGGGATACGCAGTATTTT. It translates to CASSLGGAGGDTQYF.

This clone was seen only a few times. The CDR3 sequence is CASSSGGHIGTEAFF. DNA of the CDR3: TGCGCCAGCAGCTCGGGTGGACACATCGGGACTGAAGCTTTCTTT. This chain joins TRBV5-1 and TRBJ1-1; maybe TRBD1 (5 bases). Trimming left V 3 bases short and J 5 bases short, with 17 bases between. Germline lookup yields CDR1 SGHRS and CDR2 YFSETQ. This CDR3 region has 15 residues.

V usage is TRBV2 and J usage is TRBJ2-5; 8 bases align to TRBD2. The V gene's germline CDR1 is SNHLY and CDR2 FYNNEI. V gave up 8 bases and J gave up 0 bases; unmatched junction bases: 8. This CDR3 is built from 15 residues. Written as DNA, the CDR3 is TGTGCCAGCGTTCGGGCGGGAGGCCACCAAGAGACCCAGTACTTC. Protein: CASVRAGGHQETQYF.

V usage is TRBV5-1 and J usage is TRBJ2-5; D remains unclear. The CDR3 has 15 amino acids. Germline loops: CDR1 SGHRS, CDR2 YFSETQ. V lost 7 bases, J lost 5 bases, and 21 bases lay in between. CDR3 protein: CASRRVLTPQETQYF. The CDR3 nucleotides are TGCGCCAGCCGCCGGGTTCTTACACCCCAGGAGACCCAGTACTTC. Drawing the rest from reference TRBV5-1 and TRBJ2-5, the complete variable domain is KAGVTQTPRYLIKTRGQQVTLSCSPISGHRSVSWYQQTPGQGLQFLFEYFSETQRNKGNFPGRFSGRQFSNSRSEMNVSTLELGDSALYLCASRRVLTPQETQYFGPGTRLLVL.

V usage is TRBV7-9 and J usage is TRBJ2-3, with a weak D call TRBD2 (6 bases). Trimming removed 0 bases from V and 6 bases from J, with 22 bases in between. Germline lookup yields CDR1 SEHNR and CDR2 FQNEAQ (reference sequence). The CDR3 is made up of 18 amino acids. The DNA of the CDR3 is TGTGCCAGCAGCTTAGCACGTTGGGACTCGAAAAACCGGGATACGCAGTATTTT. Translating gives CASSLARWDSKNRDTQYF.